This T cell receptor (beta chain) derives from a study of blood T cell repertoires in COVID-19. Produced via immunoSEQ multiplex PCR; TCRdb's table is partial and in-frame only. The sample has 150,000 to 200,000 clones; roughly nine tenths are singletons. The CDR3 consists of 14 residues. The V end was cut by 2 bases, the J end by 5 bases, with 12 bases between. Per germline, CDR1 SGHDN and CDR2 FVKESK. The rearrangement joins TRBV14 to TRBJ2-5; maybe TRBD1 (5 bases). The source is a woman aged 60 to 75 with COVID-19, enrolled during active disease. Specimen: peripheral blood. The CDR3 nucleotides read TGTGCCAGCAGCCAAAGACAGACAAGGGAGACCCAGTACTTC. Protein: CASSQRQTRETQYF.